The sequence of this T cell receptor (beta chain) was determined in a study of PD-1 blockade in classical Hodgkin lymphoma. On the study more broadly: It was nivolumab at 3 mg/kg, given intravenously every 2 weeks, that patients received.

Only in-frame clones appear in the TCRdb table, and some are missing; sequencing was by immunoSEQ multiplex PCR. Among over 25,000 clones listed, 85% to 90% were seen once. V was trimmed by 0 bases and J by 4 bases, leaving 4 bases between them. The CDR3 is 11 residues long. CDR1 and CDR2 from the germline V gene are GTSNPN and SVGIG (reference sequence). Brentuximab vedotin exposure varied among the patients, all of whom had relapsed after autologous stem cell transplantation. CD8+ T cells were isolated from thawed PBMCs by magnetic negative selection. The sequence was collected from a human donor with classical Hodgkin lymphoma. The chain couples TRBV30 to TRBJ2-7; D unresolved. Specimen: CD8+ T cells from blood, collected at baseline. The CDR3 nucleotides are TGTGCCTGGAGTGTGGGATACGAGCAGTACTTC. Translating gives CAWSVGYEQYF.